These T cell receptor beta chains were read from a single sample in a study of cytomegalovirus exposure and HLA in healthy donors. Assay: immunoSEQ multiplex PCR; the TCRdb copy retains only in-frame clones and omits some. The sample has about 52,000 clones; roughly 53% are singletons. The specimen was PBMCs. These receptors all stem from a human donor in good health. The CDR3 runs from the conserved cysteine through the conserved F or W. D genes are given only for firm matches. A row's size may be missing; if present it is once, few, many or a size class.

CASSPRAAREGYTF	TGTGCCAGCTCCCCCCGGGCCGCCAGGGAAGGCTACACCTTC	TRBJ1-2	NA	TRBV7-2	NA
CASSLTQQGNYGYTF	TGTGCCAGCAGTTTGACCCAACAGGGTAACTATGGCTACACCTTC	TRBJ1-2	NA	TRBV6-6	NA
CASSYSRGQYGYTF	TGTGCCAGCAGTTACTCCAGGGGCCAGTATGGCTACACCTTC	TRBJ1-2	NA	TRBV6-5	NA
CASSPQGSGNTIYF	TGTGCCAGCAGTCCACAGGGCTCTGGAAACACCATATATTTT	TRBJ1-3	NA	TRBV7-2	NA
CASSEGLYSNQPQHF	TGTGCCAGCAGTGAAGGACTATATAGCAATCAGCCCCAGCATTTT	TRBJ1-5	few	TRBV6-1	NA
CASSVQGANEKLFF	TGTGCCAGCAGCGTTCAGGGGGCTAATGAAAAACTGTTTTTT	TRBJ1-4	NA	TRBV9	TRBD1
CASSQLTGSNQPQHF	TGTGCCAGCAGCCAATTAACAGGTAGCAATCAGCCCCAGCATTTT	TRBJ1-5	NA	TRBV16	NA
CASSSLAGSRNEQFF	TGTGCCAGCAGCTCACTAGCGGGGAGCCGCAATGAGCAGTTCTTC	TRBJ2-1	once	TRBV11-3	TRBD2
CASSWGTGGESPLHF	TGTGCCAGCAGCTGGGGGACAGGGGGCGAATCACCCCTCCACTTT	TRBJ1-6	medium-sized	TRBV5-6	TRBD1
CASSQSTSSGPGRTQYF	TGCGCCAGCAGCCAAAGCACCTCTAGCGGCCCCGGTCGGACGCAGTATTTT	TRBJ2-3	NA	TRBV4-3	TRBD2
CASRQGGRLGYEQYF	TGTGCCAGCAGACAGGGGGGACGGCTCGGATACGAGCAGTACTTC	TRBJ2-7	few	TRBV6-5	TRBD1
CASTEGVGQPQHF	TGTGCCAGCACCGAAGGGGTGGGTCAGCCCCAGCATTTT	TRBJ1-5	NA	TRBV7-2	NA
CASSSGMGGRTEAFF	TGTGCCAGCAGCTCCGGGATGGGAGGCCGGACTGAAGCTTTCTTT	TRBJ1-1	NA	TRBV7-3	NA
CSVGFGTPNTEAFF	TGCAGCGTTGGCTTTGGGACACCGAACACTGAAGCTTTCTTT	TRBJ1-1	NA	TRBV29-1	NA
CASSPPWDTAYEQYF	TGTGCCAGCTCACCACCGTGGGACACAGCCTACGAGCAGTACTTC	TRBJ2-7	NA	TRBV18	NA
CASSVGIQGARKSNSYEQYF	TGTGCCAGCAGCGTTGGGATTCAGGGGGCCCGTAAATCCAACTCCTACGAGCAGTACTTC	TRBJ2-7	few	TRBV9	TRBD1
CSSSPRIGGGGASYEQYF	TGTTCCAGCAGCCCGAGGATTGGCGGCGGGGGGGCTTCCTACGAGCAGTACTTC	TRBJ2-7	few	TRBV7-9	TRBD2
CASSLPGVGGDTQYF	TGTGCCAGCAGCTTACCGGGGGTCGGGGGAGATACGCAGTATTTT	TRBJ2-3	NA	TRBV7-9	NA
CASSRRTGGAVGTEAFF	TGCGCCAGCAGCCGACGGACAGGGGGCGCAGTCGGCACTGAAGCTTTCTTT	TRBJ1-1	few	TRBV4-3	TRBD1
CASSLVGRVIYEQYF	TGTGCCAGCAGCTTAGTCGGCAGGGTAATCTACGAGCAGTACTTC	TRBJ2-7	NA	TRBV7-8	NA
CASSSWDRPNTEAFF	TGTGCCAGCAGCAGCTGGGACAGACCGAACACTGAAGCTTTCTTT	TRBJ1-1	NA	TRBV7-2	TRBD1
CASSQDRTSSYEQYF	TGCGCCAGCAGCCAAGATAGAACCTCCTCCTACGAGCAGTACTTC	TRBJ2-7	once	TRBV4-1	NA
CAWSVAGDTQYF	TGTGCCTGGAGTGTAGCAGGAGATACGCAGTATTTT	TRBJ2-3	NA	TRBV30	NA
CASSPKQGDSYEQYF	TGCGCCAGCAGCCCTAAACAGGGGGACTCCTACGAGCAGTACTTC	TRBJ2-7	few	TRBV4-1	TRBD1
CASSVIGEDSPLHF	TGTGCCAGCAGTGTGATAGGGGAGGATTCACCCCTCCACTTT	TRBJ1-6	NA	TRBV6-1	NA
CASSLKLRNTGELFF	TGCGCCAGCAGCTTAAAACTAAGGAACACCGGGGAGCTGTTTTTT	TRBJ2-2	NA	TRBV5-1	NA
CASSPLLAGAYTGELFF	TGTGCCAGCAGCCCCCTCTTAGCGGGGGCCTACACCGGGGAGCTGTTTTTT	TRBJ2-2	NA	TRBV9	TRBD2
CASLGGLAANTGELFF	TGTGCCAGCCTTGGAGGGTTGGCGGCGAACACCGGGGAGCTGTTTTTT	TRBJ2-2	NA	TRBV2	NA
CASSPPGTETQYF	TGTGCCAGTAGTCCGCCGGGTACGGAGACCCAGTACTTC	TRBJ2-5	NA	TRBV19	NA